This is a list of T cell receptor beta chains from one sample in a study of cytomegalovirus exposure and HLA in healthy donors. Measured with immunoSEQ multiplex PCR; TCRdb has only the in-frame clones, and not every one. The repertoire includes over 100,000 clones, around 80% of them detected once, and approximately 1.7% sits in the top ten. The sample consisted of PBMCs. The receptors originated from a middle-aged woman in good health and CMV-seronegative. Both conserved end residues are part of each CDR3. A D gene is named only where the DNA matches it firmly. Some rows mark clone size as missing; the rest say once, few, many or name a class of expanded clone.

clone_size: -
j_call: TRBJ1-2
d_call: -
v_call: TRBV6-6
cdr3_aa: CASSYGAGEGYGYTF
cdr3_nt: TGTGCCAGCAGTTACGGGGCAGGGGAAGGGTATGGCTACACCTTC

clone_size: -
j_call: TRBJ2-3
d_call: TRBD1
v_call: TRBV28
cdr3_aa: CASSFGDRVTYTDTQYF
cdr3_nt: TGTGCCAGCAGTTTCGGGGACAGGGTAACATACACAGATACGCAGTATTTT

clone_size: -
j_call: TRBJ2-1
d_call: TRBD1
v_call: TRBV6-5
cdr3_aa: CASRNDRGSYNEQFF
cdr3_nt: TGTGCCAGCAGGAACGACAGGGGTTCCTACAATGAGCAGTTCTTC

clone_size: -
j_call: TRBJ2-5
d_call: -
v_call: TRBV5-5
cdr3_aa: CASSHYRTQETQYF
cdr3_nt: TGTGCCAGCAGCCACTACAGGACCCAAGAGACCCAGTACTTC

clone_size: -
j_call: TRBJ1-2
d_call: -
v_call: TRBV19
cdr3_aa: CASSILRGTRYGYTF
cdr3_nt: TGTGCCAGTAGTATACTCAGAGGGACAAGGTATGGCTACACCTTC

clone_size: -
j_call: TRBJ2-7
d_call: -
v_call: TRBV7-9
cdr3_aa: CASGFGGAGYEQYF
cdr3_nt: TGTGCCAGCGGGTTCGGCGGGGCTGGCTACGAGCAGTACTTC

clone_size: -
j_call: TRBJ2-1
d_call: -
v_call: TRBV7-9
cdr3_aa: CASSLGVGGYNEQFF
cdr3_nt: TGTGCCAGCAGCTTAGGAGTGGGGGGTTACAATGAGCAGTTCTTC

clone_size: -
j_call: TRBJ2-7
d_call: -
v_call: TRBV4-2
cdr3_aa: CASSQAGVYEQYF
cdr3_nt: TGTGCCAGCAGCCAAGCAGGTGTTTACGAGCAGTACTTC

clone_size: -
j_call: TRBJ2-5
d_call: -
v_call: TRBV5-4
cdr3_aa: CASSLRSRSVGETQYF
cdr3_nt: TGTGCCAGCAGCCTCCGGTCTAGGAGTGTGGGAGAGACCCAGTACTTC

clone_size: -
j_call: TRBJ1-2
d_call: TRBD1
v_call: TRBV6-6
cdr3_aa: CASTLDRFGYTF
cdr3_nt: TGTGCCAGCACCCTGGACAGGTTTGGCTACACCTTC

clone_size: -
j_call: TRBJ2-3
d_call: TRBD2
v_call: TRBV27
cdr3_aa: CASSSPGGDTQYF
cdr3_nt: TGTGCCAGCAGTTCTCCGGGAGGGGATACGCAGTATTTT

clone_size: -
j_call: TRBJ2-6
d_call: TRBD1
v_call: TRBV7-3
cdr3_aa: CASSQDRGASGANVLTF
cdr3_nt: TGTGCCAGCAGCCAAGACAGGGGTGCCTCTGGGGCCAACGTCCTGACTTTC

clone_size: -
j_call: TRBJ2-1
d_call: -
v_call: TRBV18
cdr3_aa: CASSHPISITNEQFF
cdr3_nt: TGTGCCAGCTCACACCCTATATCGATTACGAATGAGCAGTTCTTC

clone_size: -
j_call: TRBJ1-3
d_call: -
v_call: TRBV27
cdr3_aa: CASSHDSGNTIYF
cdr3_nt: TGTGCCAGCAGTCACGACAGTGGAAACACCATATATTTT

clone_size: -
j_call: TRBJ2-3
d_call: -
v_call: TRBV6-1
cdr3_aa: CASRLELRGDTQYF
cdr3_nt: TGTGCCAGCCGCCTAGAGCTGCGGGGAGATACGCAGTATTTT

clone_size: -
j_call: TRBJ1-3
d_call: -
v_call: TRBV5-4
cdr3_aa: CASSHPGTGNTTYF
cdr3_nt: TGTGCCAGCAGCCACCCCGGTACAGGAAACACCACATATTTT

clone_size: -
j_call: TRBJ1-1
d_call: -
v_call: TRBV7-2
cdr3_aa: CASSLNGNTEAFF
cdr3_nt: TGTGCCAGCAGCTTAAACGGTAACACTGAAGCTTTCTTT

clone_size: -
j_call: TRBJ2-7
d_call: TRBD2
v_call: TRBV4-3
cdr3_aa: CASSQVVAGRPNPGEQYF
cdr3_nt: TGCGCCAGCAGCCAAGTTGTTGCCGGGAGGCCAAATCCGGGGGAGCAGTACTTC

clone_size: few
j_call: TRBJ2-7
d_call: TRBD1
v_call: TRBV5-5
cdr3_aa: CASSWGTGGDIREQYF
cdr3_nt: TGTGCCAGCAGCTGGGGGACAGGGGGCGATATTCGCGAGCAGTACTTC

clone_size: -
j_call: TRBJ2-3
d_call: TRBD2
v_call: TRBV9
cdr3_aa: CASSVEGLAGGHTDTQYF
cdr3_nt: TGTGCCAGCAGCGTAGAGGGACTAGCGGGAGGGCACACAGATACGCAGTATTTT

clone_size: few
j_call: TRBJ1-2
d_call: -
v_call: TRBV7-6
cdr3_aa: CASSPRGGEGYTF
cdr3_nt: TGTGCCAGCAGCCCCCGCGGGGGGGAAGGCTACACCTTC

clone_size: -
j_call: TRBJ1-1
d_call: -
v_call: TRBV6-5
cdr3_aa: CASSYSRRLNTEAFF
cdr3_nt: TGTGCCAGCAGTTACTCACGGAGATTGAACACTGAAGCTTTCTTT

clone_size: -
j_call: TRBJ2-3
d_call: -
v_call: TRBV7-9
cdr3_aa: CASSLGTLRTDTQYF
cdr3_nt: TGTGCCAGCAGCTTGGGGACATTACGCACAGATACGCAGTATTTT

clone_size: -
j_call: TRBJ1-2
d_call: -
v_call: TRBV6-6
cdr3_aa: CASRALSGGNGYTF
cdr3_nt: TGTGCCAGCAGGGCCTTATCGGGGGGCAATGGCTACACCTTC

clone_size: -
j_call: TRBJ2-3
d_call: TRBD1
v_call: TRBV28
cdr3_aa: CASSFDFPGQGSTSTDTQYF
cdr3_nt: TGTGCCAGCAGTTTCGATTTTCCGGGACAGGGTAGTACCAGCACAGATACGCAGTATTTT

clone_size: -
j_call: TRBJ2-7
d_call: -
v_call: TRBV7-9
cdr3_aa: CASSFLRGTSFVDEQYF
cdr3_nt: TGTGCCAGCAGCTTTCTTAGGGGAACTAGCTTCGTTGACGAGCAGTACTTC

clone_size: -
j_call: TRBJ2-7
d_call: -
v_call: TRBV21-1
cdr3_aa: CASSKGDRGPLLNYEQYF
cdr3_nt: TGTGCCAGCAGCAAAGGGGACAGGGGACCCTTATTAAACTACGAGCAGTACTTC

clone_size: -
j_call: TRBJ2-1
d_call: -
v_call: TRBV28
cdr3_aa: CASSASLRGLFF
cdr3_nt: TGTGCCAGCAGTGCCTCGCTTCGGGGTTTGTTCTTC

clone_size: -
j_call: TRBJ2-6
d_call: -
v_call: TRBV7-3
cdr3_aa: CASPELVSGANVLTF
cdr3_nt: TGTGCCAGCCCTGAACTGGTTTCCGGGGCCAACGTCCTGACTTTC

clone_size: few
j_call: TRBJ1-1
d_call: -
v_call: TRBV11-1
cdr3_aa: CASSSHMGRGRVNTEAFF
cdr3_nt: TGTGCCAGCAGCTCCCATATGGGGCGGGGCAGGGTTAACACTGAAGCTTTCTTT

clone_size: -
j_call: TRBJ2-7
d_call: -
v_call: TRBV2
cdr3_aa: CASITESYEQYF
cdr3_nt: TGTGCCAGCATCACAGAGAGCTACGAGCAGTACTTC